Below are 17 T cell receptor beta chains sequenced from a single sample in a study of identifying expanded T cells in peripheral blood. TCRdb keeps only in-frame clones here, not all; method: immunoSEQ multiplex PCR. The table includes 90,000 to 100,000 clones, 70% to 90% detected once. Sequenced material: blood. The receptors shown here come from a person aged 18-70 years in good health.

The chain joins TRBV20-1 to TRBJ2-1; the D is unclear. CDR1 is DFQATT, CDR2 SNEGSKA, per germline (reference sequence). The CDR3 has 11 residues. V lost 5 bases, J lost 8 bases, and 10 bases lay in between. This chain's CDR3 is CSAEKLDEQFF. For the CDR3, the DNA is TGCAGTGCTGAGAAACTGGATGAGCAGTTCTTC.

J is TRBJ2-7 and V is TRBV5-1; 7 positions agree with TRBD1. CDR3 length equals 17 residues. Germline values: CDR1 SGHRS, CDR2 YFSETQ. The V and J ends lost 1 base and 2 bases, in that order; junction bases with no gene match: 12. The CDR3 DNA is TGCGCCAGCAGCTTGTGGGGGTCTGGGACAGAACCCTACGAGCAGTACTTC. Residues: CASSLWGSGTEPYEQYF.

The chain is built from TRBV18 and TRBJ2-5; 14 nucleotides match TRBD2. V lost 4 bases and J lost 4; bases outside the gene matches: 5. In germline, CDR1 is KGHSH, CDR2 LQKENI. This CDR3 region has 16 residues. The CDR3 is CASSQGLAGAGETQYF. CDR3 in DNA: TGTGCCAGCTCACAGGGACTAGCGGGAGCCGGAGAGACCCAGTACTTC.

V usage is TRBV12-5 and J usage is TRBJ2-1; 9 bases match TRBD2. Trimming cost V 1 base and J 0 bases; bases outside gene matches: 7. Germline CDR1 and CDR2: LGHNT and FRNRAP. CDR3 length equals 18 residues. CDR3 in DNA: TGTGCTAGTGGTTTGGACTATCCTAGCGGGAACTCCTACAATGAGCAGTTCTTC. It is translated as CASGLDYPSGNSYNEQFF. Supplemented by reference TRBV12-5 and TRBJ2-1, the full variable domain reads DARVTQTPRHKVTEMGQEVTMRCQPILGHNTVFWYRQTMMQGLELLAYFRNRAPLDDSGMPKDRFSAEMPDATLATLKIQPSEPRDSAVYFCASGLDYPSGNSYNEQFFGPGTRLTVL.

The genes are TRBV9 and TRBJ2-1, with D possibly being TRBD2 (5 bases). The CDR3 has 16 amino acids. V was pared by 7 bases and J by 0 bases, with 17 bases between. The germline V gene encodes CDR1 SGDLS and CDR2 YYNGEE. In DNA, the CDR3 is TGTGCCAGCCCACGTCCTAGCCGGGGCTCCTACAATGAGCAGTTCTTC. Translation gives CASPRPSRGSYNEQFF. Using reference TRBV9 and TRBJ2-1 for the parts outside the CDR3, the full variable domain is DSGVTQTPKHLITATGQRVTLRCSPRSGDLSVYWYQQSLDQGLQFLIQYYNGEERAKGNILERFSAQQFPDLHSELNLSSLELGDSALYFCASPRPSRGSYNEQFFGPGTRLTVL.

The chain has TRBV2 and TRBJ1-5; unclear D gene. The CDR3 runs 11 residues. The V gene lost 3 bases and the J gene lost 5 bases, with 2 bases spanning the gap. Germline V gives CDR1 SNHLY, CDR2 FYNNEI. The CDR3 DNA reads TGTGCCAGCAGTGATGATCAGCCCCAGCATTTT. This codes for CASSDDQPQHF.

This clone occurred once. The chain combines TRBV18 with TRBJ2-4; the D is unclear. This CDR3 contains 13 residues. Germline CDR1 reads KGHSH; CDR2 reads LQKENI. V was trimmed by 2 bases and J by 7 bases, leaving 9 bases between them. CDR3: CASSPVGKNIQYF. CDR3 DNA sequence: TGTGCCAGCTCACCAGTTGGGAAGAACATTCAGTACTTC.

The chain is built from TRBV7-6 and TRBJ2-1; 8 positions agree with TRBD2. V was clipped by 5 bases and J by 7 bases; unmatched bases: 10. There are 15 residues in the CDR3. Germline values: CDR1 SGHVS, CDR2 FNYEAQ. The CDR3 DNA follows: TGTGCCAGCAGCCCCGGGACTAGACGAAGAAATGAGCAGTTCTTC. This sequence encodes CASSPGTRRRNEQFF.

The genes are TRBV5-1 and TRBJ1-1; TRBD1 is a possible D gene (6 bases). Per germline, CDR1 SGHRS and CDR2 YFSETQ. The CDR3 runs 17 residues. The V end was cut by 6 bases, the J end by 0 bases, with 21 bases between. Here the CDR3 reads CASKSGRRAGVNTEAFF. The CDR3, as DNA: TGCGCCAGCAAATCGGGGAGAAGGGCAGGGGTGAACACTGAAGCTTTCTTT.

CDR3: CASSLVQGPNYGYTF. The CDR3 DNA is TGTGCCAGCAGCTTAGTTCAGGGACCTAACTATGGCTACACCTTC. V and J are TRBV7-9 and TRBJ1-2, with D perhaps TRBD1 (5 bases). V lost 1 base and J lost 0, with 9 bases in between. There are 15 residues in the CDR3. Germline CDR1 reads SEHNR; CDR2 reads FQNEAQ (reference sequence).

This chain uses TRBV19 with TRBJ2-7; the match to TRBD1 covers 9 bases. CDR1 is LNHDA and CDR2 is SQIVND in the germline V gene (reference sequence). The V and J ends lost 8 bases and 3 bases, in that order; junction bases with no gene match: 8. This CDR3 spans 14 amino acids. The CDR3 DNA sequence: TGTGCCAGTGGTTCCGGGACAGGGATCTACGAGCAGTACTTC. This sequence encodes CASGSGTGIYEQYF. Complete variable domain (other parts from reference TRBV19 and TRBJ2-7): DGGITQSPKYLFRKEGQNVTLSCEQNLNHDAMYWYRQDPGQGLRLIYYSQIVNDFQKGDIAEGYSVSREKKESFPLTVTSAQKNPTAFYLCASGSGTGIYEQYFGPGTRLTVT.

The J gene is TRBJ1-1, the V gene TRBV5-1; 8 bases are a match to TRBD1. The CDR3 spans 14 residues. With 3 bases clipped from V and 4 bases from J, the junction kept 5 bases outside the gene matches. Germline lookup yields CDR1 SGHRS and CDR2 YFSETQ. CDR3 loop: CASSSQGAPTEAFF. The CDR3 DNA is TGCGCCAGCAGCTCCCAGGGGGCTCCCACTGAAGCTTTCTTT.

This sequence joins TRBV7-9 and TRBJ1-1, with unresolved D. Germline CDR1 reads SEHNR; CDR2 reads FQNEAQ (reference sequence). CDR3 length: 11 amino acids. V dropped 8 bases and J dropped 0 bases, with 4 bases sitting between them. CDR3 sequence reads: CASEMNTEAFF. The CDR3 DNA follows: TGTGCCAGCGAAATGAACACTGAAGCTTTCTTT.

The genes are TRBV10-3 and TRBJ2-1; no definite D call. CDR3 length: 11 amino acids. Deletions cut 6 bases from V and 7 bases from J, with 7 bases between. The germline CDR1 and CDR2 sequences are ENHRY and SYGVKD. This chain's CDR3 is CAIRSSNEQFF. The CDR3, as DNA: TGTGCCATCAGATCGAGTAATGAGCAGTTCTTC.

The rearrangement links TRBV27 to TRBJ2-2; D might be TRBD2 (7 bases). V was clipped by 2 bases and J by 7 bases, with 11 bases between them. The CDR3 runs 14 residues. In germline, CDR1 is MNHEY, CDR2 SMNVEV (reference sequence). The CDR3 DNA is TGTGCCAGCAGTTTAAGGGGGAGGGGCGGGGAGCTGTTTTTT. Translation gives CASSLRGRGGELFF.

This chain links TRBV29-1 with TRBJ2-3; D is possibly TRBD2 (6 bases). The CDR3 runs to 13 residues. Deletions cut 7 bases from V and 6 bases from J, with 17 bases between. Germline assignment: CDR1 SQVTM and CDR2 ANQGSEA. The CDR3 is CSAGTSLGDTQYF. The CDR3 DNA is TGCAGCGCCGGGACTTCTTTAGGGGATACGCAGTATTTT.

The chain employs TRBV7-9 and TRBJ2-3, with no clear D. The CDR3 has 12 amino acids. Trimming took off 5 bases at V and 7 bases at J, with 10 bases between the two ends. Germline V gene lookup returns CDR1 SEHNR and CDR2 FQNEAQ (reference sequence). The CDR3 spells CASSPPRNTQYF. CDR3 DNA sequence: TGTGCCAGCAGCCCCCCCCGGAATACGCAGTATTTT.